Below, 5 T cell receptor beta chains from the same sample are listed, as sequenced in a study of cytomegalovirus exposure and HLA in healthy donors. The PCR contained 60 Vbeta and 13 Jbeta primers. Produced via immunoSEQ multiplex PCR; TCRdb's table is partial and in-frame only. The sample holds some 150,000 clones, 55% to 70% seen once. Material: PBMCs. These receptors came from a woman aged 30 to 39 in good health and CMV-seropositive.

DNA of the CDR3: TGTGCCAGCAGTGAAGTTGGAACAGGGTCAGGCTACACCTTC. Its translation is CASSEVGTGSGYTF. The chain couples TRBV6-1 to TRBJ1-2, with D possibly matching TRBD1 (6 bases). Trimming took off 1 base at V and 8 bases at J, with 14 bases between the two ends. This CDR3 has 14 residues. CDR1 is MNHNS, CDR2 SASEGT, per germline.

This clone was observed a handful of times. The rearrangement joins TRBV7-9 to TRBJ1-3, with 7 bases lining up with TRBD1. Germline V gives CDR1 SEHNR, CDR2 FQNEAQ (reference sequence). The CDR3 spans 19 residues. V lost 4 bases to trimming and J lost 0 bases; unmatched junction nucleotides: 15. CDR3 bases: TGTGCCAGCAGCTCACCCGGGACAGAGCTTTCAAGCTCTGGAAACACCATATATTTT. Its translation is CASSSPGTELSSSGNTIYF.

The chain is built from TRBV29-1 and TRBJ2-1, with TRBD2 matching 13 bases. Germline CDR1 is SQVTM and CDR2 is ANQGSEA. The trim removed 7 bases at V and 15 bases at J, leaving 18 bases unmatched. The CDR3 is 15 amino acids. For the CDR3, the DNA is TGCAGCGGGAGCCAAGCCCGGACTAGCGGGAGTGCGTCGTTCTTC. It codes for CSGSQARTSGSASFF.

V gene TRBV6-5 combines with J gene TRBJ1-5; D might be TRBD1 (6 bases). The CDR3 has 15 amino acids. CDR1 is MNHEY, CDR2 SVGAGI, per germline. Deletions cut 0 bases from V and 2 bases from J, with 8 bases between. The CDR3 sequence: CASSYSTGGNQPQHF. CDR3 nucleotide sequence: TGTGCCAGCAGTTACTCGACAGGAGGCAATCAGCCCCAGCATTTT.

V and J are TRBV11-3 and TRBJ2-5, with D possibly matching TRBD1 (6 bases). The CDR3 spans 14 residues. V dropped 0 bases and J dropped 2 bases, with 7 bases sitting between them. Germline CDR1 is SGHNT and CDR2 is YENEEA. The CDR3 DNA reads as TGTGCCAGCAGCTTAGATGGACAGCAAGAGACCCAGTACTTC. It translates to CASSLDGQQETQYF. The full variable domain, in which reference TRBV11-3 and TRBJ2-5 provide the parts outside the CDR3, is EAGVVQSPRYKIIEKKQPVAFWCNPISGHNTLYWYLQNLGQGPELLIRYENEEAVDDSQLPKDRFSAERLKGVDSTLKIQPAELGDSAVYLCASSLDGQQETQYFGPGTRLLVL.